This T cell receptor (beta chain) was recorded in a study of CD8 T cells in ankylosing spondylitis. Using its own MiXCR run on the 5' RACE reads, TCRdb lists one record per CDR3 protein. The table lists 100,000 to 150,000 distinct CDR3 sequences, over 7% of them singletons, with approximately 3.5% in the top ten. This clonotype appeared many times. This sequence originates from a male donor with ankylosing spondylitis or in good health (not recorded which). The material sequenced was blood, either unsorted or a sorted T cell fraction (not recorded which).

The DNA of the CDR3 is TGTGCCACCAGCAGAGCAAGCGGGAGCTCCTACAATGAGCAGTTCTTC. Amino acid sequence: CATSRASGSSYNEQFF. The chain combines TRBV15 with TRBJ2-1, with TRBD2 matching over 8 bases. Looked up from germline, CDR1 is LNHNV and CDR2 is YYDKDF (reference sequence). V dropped 1 base and J dropped 0; count of bases not matched to a gene: 2. This CDR3 region has 16 residues. Full variable domain (missing parts from reference TRBV15 and TRBJ2-1): DAMVIQNPRYQVTQFGKPVTLSCSQTLNHNVMYWYQQKSSQAPKLLFHYYDKDFNNEADTPDNFQSRRPNTSFCFLDIRSPGLGDTAMYLCATSRASGSSYNEQFFGPGTRLTVL.